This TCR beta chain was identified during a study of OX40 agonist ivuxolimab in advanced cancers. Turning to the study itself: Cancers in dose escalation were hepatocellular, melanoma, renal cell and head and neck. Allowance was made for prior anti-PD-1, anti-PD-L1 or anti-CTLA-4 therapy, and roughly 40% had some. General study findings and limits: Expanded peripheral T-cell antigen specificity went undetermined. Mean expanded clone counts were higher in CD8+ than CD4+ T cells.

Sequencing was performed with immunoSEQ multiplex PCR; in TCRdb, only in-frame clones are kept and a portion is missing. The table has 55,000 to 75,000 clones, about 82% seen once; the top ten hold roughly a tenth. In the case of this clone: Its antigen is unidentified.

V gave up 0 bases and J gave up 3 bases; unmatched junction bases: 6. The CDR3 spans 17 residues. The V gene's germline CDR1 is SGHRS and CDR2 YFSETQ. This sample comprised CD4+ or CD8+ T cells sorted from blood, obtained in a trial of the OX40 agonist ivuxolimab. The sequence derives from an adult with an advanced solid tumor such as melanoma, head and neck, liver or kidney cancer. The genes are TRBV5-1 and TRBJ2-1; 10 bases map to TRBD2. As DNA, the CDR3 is TGCGCCAGCAGCTTGGCCCTAGCGGGAGTCGGCTACAATGAGCAGTTCTTC. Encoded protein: CASSLALAGVGYNEQFF.